This paragraph reports one TCR beta chain. Its cognate antigen is unknown. Other DNA sequences within the sample encode an identical CDR3. RNA was extracted and reverse transcribed into cDNA as the sequencing template. Here immunoSEQ multiplex PCR was the method, and the copy in TCRdb shows in-frame clones only, minus some. This table has under 350,000 clones, 58% appearing once. This record comes from a study of CD8+ T cells in alopecia areata. Study-wide background: Treated patients were dosed with oral tofacitinib, taking 5 to 10 mg twice daily. Tofacitinib treatment spanned 6 to 18 months, with 6 months off drug afterward.

Noted treatment: oral pan-JAK inhibitor, 5-10 mg twice daily. From alopecia areata patients, lesional scalp punch biopsies and peripheral blood were collected. Study-wide points: Scalp clonality dropped significantly under tofacitinib, as did expanded CD8+ top-100 clones.

CDR1 and CDR2 from the germline V gene are MNHEY and SMNVEV (reference sequence). J gave up 5 bases and V 6 bases, and 5 bases lay outside the gene matches. The CDR3 totals 14 residues. This chain joins TRBV27 and TRBJ2-2; 8 bases agree with TRBD1. Specimen: CD4+ T cells sorted from blood, collected at week 24, from a patient treated with tofacitinib. The TCR sequence derives from a human donor with alopecia areata. The CDR3 DNA is TGTGCCAGCAGAGGGACAGGAGGAACCGGGGAGCTGTTTTTT. Translating it yields CASRGTGGTGELFF.